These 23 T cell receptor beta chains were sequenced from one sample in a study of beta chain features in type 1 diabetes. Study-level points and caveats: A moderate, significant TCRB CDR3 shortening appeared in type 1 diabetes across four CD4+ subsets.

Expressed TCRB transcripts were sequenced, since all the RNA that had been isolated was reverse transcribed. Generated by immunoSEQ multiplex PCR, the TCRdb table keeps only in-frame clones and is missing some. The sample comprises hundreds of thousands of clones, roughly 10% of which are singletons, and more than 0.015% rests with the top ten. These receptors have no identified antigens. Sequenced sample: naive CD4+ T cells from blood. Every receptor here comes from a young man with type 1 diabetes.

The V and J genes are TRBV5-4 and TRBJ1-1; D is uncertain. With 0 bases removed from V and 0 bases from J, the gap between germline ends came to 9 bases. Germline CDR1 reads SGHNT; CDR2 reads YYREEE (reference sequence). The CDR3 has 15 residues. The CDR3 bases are TGTGCCAGCAGCTTGGGGAACAGCCTGAACACTGAAGCTTTCTTT. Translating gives CASSLGNSLNTEAFF.

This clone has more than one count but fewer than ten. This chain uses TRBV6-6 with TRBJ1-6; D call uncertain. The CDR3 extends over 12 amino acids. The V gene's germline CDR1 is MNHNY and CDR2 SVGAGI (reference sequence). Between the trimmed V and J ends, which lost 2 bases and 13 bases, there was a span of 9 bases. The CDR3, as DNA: TGTGCCAGCAGTTACGGTTGGGAGCCCCTCCACTTT. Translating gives CASSYGWEPLHF.

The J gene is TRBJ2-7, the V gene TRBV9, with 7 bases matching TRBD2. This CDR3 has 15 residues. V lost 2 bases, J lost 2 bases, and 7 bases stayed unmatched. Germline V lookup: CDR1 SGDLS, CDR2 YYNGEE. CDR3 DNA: TGTGCCAGCAGCGTTGGAGGGAGGGATACCTACGAGCAGTACTTC. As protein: CASSVGGRDTYEQYF. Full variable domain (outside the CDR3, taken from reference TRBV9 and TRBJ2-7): DSGVTQTPKHLITATGQRVTLRCSPRSGDLSVYWYQQSLDQGLQFLIQYYNGEERAKGNILERFSAQQFPDLHSELNLSSLELGDSALYFCASSVGGRDTYEQYFGPGTRLTVT.

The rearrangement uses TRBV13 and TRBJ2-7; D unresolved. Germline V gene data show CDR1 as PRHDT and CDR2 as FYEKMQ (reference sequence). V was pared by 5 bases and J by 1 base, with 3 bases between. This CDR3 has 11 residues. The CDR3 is CASSRSYEQYF. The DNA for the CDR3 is TGTGCCAGCAGCCGTTCCTACGAGCAGTACTTC.

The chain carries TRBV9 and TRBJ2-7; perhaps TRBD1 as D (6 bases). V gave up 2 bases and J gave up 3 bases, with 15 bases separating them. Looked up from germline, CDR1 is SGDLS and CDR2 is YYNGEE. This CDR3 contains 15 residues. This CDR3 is CASSVAGTPNYEQYF. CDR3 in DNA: TGTGCCAGCAGCGTTGCCGGGACACCTAACTACGAGCAGTACTTC.

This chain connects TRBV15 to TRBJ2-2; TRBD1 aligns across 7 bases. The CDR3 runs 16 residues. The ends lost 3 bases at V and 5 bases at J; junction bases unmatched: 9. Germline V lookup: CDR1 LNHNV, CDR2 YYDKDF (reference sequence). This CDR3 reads CATSSSPGTVTGELFF. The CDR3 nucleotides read TGTGCCACCAGCAGTTCGCCCGGGACAGTTACCGGGGAGCTGTTTTTT.

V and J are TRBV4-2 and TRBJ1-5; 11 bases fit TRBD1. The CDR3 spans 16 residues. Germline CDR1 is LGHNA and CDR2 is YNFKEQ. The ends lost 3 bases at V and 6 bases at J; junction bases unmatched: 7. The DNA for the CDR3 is TGTGCCAGCAGCCAGGGACAGGGGGTTTTGGGTCAGCCCCAGCATTTT. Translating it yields CASSQGQGVLGQPQHF.

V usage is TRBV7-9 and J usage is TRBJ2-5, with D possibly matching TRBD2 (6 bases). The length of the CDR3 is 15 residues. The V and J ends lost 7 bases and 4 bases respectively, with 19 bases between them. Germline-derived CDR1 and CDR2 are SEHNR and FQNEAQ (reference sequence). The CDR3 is CASTPGEEGVETQYF. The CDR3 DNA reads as TGTGCCAGCACCCCGGGGGAAGAGGGCGTAGAGACCCAGTACTTC.

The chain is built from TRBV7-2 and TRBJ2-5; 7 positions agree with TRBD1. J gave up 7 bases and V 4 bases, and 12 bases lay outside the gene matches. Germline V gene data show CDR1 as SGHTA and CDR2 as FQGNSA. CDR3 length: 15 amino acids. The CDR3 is CASSYLRGIGGTQYF. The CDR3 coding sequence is TGTGCCAGCAGCTACCTCAGGGGGATAGGAGGGACCCAGTACTTC.

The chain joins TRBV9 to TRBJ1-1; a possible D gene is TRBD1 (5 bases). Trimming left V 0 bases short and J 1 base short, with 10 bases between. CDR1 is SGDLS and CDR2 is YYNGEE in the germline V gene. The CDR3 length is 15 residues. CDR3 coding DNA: TGTGCCAGCAGCGTAGCGGGGGATTCGAACACTGAAGCTTTCTTT. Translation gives CASSVAGDSNTEAFF.

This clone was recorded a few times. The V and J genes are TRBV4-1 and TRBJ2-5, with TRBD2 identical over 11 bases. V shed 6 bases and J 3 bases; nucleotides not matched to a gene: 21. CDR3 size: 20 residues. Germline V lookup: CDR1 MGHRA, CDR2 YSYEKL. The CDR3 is CASRPYRDETSGDPEETQYF. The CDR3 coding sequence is TGCGCCAGCAGACCCTACAGGGATGAGACTAGCGGGGATCCAGAAGAGACCCAGTACTTC.

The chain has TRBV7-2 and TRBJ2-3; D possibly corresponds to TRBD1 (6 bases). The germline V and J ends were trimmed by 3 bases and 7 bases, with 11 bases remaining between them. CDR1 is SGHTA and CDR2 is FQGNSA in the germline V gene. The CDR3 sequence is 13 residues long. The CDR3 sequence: CASSFPGAYTQYF. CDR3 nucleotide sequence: TGTGCCAGCAGCTTTCCAGGGGCGTATACGCAGTATTTT.

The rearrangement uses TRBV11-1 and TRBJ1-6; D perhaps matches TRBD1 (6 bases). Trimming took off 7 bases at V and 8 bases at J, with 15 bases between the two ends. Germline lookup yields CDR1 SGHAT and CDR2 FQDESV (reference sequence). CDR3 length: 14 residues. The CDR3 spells CASTEGDRDSPLHF. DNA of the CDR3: TGTGCCAGCACCGAGGGGGATCGCGATTCACCCCTCCACTTT.

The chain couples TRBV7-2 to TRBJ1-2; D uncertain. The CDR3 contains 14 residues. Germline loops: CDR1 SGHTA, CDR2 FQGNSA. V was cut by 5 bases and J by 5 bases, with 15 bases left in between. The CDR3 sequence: CASSPLMAAYGYTF. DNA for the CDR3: TGTGCCAGCAGCCCTTTAATGGCGGCATATGGCTACACCTTC. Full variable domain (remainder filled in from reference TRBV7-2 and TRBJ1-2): GAGVSQSPSNKVTEKGKDVELRCDPISGHTALYWYRQSLGQGLEFLIYFQGNSAPDKSGLPSDRFSAERTGGSVSTLTIQRTQQEDSAVYLCASSPLMAAYGYTFGSGTRLTVV.

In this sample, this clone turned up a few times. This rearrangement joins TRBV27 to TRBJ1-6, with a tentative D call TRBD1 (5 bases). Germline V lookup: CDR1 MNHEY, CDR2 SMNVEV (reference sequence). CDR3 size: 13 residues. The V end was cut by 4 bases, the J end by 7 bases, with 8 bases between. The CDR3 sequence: CASSSRQNSPLHF. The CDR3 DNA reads TGTGCCAGCAGTTCTCGACAGAATTCACCCCTCCACTTT.

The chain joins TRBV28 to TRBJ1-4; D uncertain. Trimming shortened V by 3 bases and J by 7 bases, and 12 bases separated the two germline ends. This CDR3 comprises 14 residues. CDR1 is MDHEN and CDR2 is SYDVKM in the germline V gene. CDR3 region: CASSFGGVGEKLFF. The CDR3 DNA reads TGTGCCAGCAGTTTCGGCGGGGTTGGTGAAAAACTGTTTTTT.

The CDR3 nucleotides are TGCAGCGTCAAACAGAACACTGAAGCTTTCTTT. Translating gives CSVKQNTEAFF. The rearrangement links TRBV29-1 to TRBJ1-1; D remains ambiguous. Germline lookup yields CDR1 SQVTM and CDR2 ANQGSEA. V lost 6 bases, J lost 1 base, and 6 bases lay in between. The CDR3 runs to 11 residues. Supplemented by reference TRBV29-1 and TRBJ1-1, the full variable domain reads SAVISQKPSRDICQRGTSLTIQCQVDSQVTMMFWYRQQPGQSLTLIATANQGSEATYESGFVIDKFPISRPNLTFSTLTVSNMSPEDSSIYLCSVKQNTEAFFGQGTRLTVV.

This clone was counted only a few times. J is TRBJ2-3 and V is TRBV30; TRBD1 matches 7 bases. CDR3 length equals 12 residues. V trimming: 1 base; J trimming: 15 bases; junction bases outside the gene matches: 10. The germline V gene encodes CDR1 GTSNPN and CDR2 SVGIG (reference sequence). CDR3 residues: CAWSGIGTEPYF. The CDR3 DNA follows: TGTGCCTGGAGTGGAATCGGGACAGAACCCTATTTT.

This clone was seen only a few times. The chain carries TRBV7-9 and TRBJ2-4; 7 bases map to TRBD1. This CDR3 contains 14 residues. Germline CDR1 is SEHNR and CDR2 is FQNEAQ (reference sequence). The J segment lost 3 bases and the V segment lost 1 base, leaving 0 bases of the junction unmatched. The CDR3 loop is CASSLDRGKNIQYF. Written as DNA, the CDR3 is TGTGCCAGCAGCTTAGACAGGGGCAAAAACATTCAGTACTTC.

CDR3 nucleotide sequence: TGTGCCAGCAGAGGGACAGCCTATGGCTACACCTTC. It encodes CASRGTAYGYTF. V is TRBV7-2 and J is TRBJ1-2; 7 bases agree with TRBD1. The CDR3 length is 12 residues. Germline V CDR1 and CDR2: SGHTA, FQGNSA. V was clipped by 6 bases and J by 4 bases; unmatched bases: 2.

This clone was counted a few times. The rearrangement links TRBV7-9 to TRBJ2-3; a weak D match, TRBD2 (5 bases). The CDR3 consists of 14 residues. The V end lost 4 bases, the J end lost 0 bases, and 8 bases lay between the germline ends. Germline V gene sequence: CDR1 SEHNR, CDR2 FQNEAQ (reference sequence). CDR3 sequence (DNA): TGTGCCAGCAGCTCGTTAGCGAGCACAGATACGCAGTATTTT. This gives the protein CASSSLASTDTQYF. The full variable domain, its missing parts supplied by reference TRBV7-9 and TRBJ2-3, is DTGVSQNPRHKITKRGQNVTFRCDPISEHNRLYWYRQTLGQGPEFLTYFQNEAQLEKSRLLSDRFSAERPKGSFSTLEIQRTEQGDSAMYLCASSSLASTDTQYFGPGTRLTVL.

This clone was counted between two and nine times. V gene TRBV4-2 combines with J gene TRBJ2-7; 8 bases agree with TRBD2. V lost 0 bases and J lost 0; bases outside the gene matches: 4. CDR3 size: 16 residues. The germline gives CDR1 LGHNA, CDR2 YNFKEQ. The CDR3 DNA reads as TGTGCCAGCAGCCAAGATAGCGGGGCATTCTCCTACGAGCAGTACTTC. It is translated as CASSQDSGAFSYEQYF.

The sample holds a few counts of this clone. The CDR3 loop reads CASSPRRSYNEQFF. The CDR3 DNA is TGTGCCAGCAGCCCCCGGAGGTCCTACAATGAGCAGTTCTTC. The rearrangement joins TRBV7-2 to TRBJ2-1, with a weak D call TRBD2 (5 bases). Germline V gene lookup returns CDR1 SGHTA and CDR2 FQGNSA. The CDR3 totals 14 residues. Trimming stripped 5 bases from V and 1 base from J, with 9 bases between. Together with reference TRBV7-2 and TRBJ2-1, the CDR3 gives the full variable domain: GAGVSQSPSNKVTEKGKDVELRCDPISGHTALYWYRQSLGQGLEFLIYFQGNSAPDKSGLPSDRFSAERTGGSVSTLTIQRTQQEDSAVYLCASSPRRSYNEQFFGPGTRLTVL.